This T cell receptor beta chain derives from a study of radiotherapy plus CTLA-4 blockade in lung cancer. About the research overall: Overall, roughly 18% of patients showed an objective response, while approximately 30% attained disease control. General study points: Some TCR clones had been derived from tumors. These clones expanded in peripheral blood after radiotherapy plus ipilimumab.

The study treated chemo-refractory metastatic non-small-cell lung cancer patients with focal radiation plus ipilimumab CTLA-4 blockade. Per germline, CDR1 MNHNS and CDR2 SASEGT. There are 16 residues in the CDR3. V gave up 0 bases and J gave up 2 bases; unmatched junction bases: 6. Notes on this clone: Its antigen remains unidentified.

Sequencing was performed with immunoSEQ multiplex PCR; in TCRdb, only in-frame clones are kept and a portion is missing. The table shows 45,000 to 60,000 clones, with approximately 78% occurring only once. This sequence was found in a human donor with non-small cell lung cancer who had stable disease on radiotherapy plus ipilimumab. This material consisted of peripheral blood, taken from a patient treated with radiotherapy plus ipilimumab. The chain uses TRBV6-1 and TRBJ1-2, with 7 bases identical to TRBD1. The DNA for the CDR3 is TGTGCCAGCAGTGAAGCGCGTTCCAGGGGGAACTATGGCTACACCTTC. This sequence encodes CASSEARSRGNYGYTF.